These 21 T cell receptor beta chains were all obtained from the same sample, sequenced in a study of blood T cells in healthy people across ages. Through a sample-barcoded 5' primer and a J-beta primer mix, a second PCR was run for roughly 6 to 11 cycles. One entry per CDR3 protein, called by TCRdb with MiXCR from the 5' RACE reads. The sample holds over 950,000 distinct CDR3 sequences, roughly 51% seen once. Sequencing was done on a sample of blood. The receptor set was obtained from an older woman in good health.

This clonotype was detected only a few times. The rearrangement uses TRBV30 and TRBJ2-3, with 7 bases aligning to TRBD1. Trimming removed 4 bases from V and 4 bases from J; junction bases left unmatched: 2. CDR3 length: 12 residues. Germline assignment: CDR1 GTSNPN and CDR2 SVGIG (reference sequence). CDR3 sequence: CAWTQGADTQYF. CDR3 nucleotide sequence: TGTGCCTGGACGCAGGGGGCAGATACGCAGTATTTT. The entire variable domain, with the rest obtained from reference TRBV30 and TRBJ2-3, is as follows: SQTIHQWPATLVQPVGSPLSLECTVEGTSNPNLYWYRQAAGRGLQLLFYSVGIGQISSEVPQNLSASRPQDRQFILSSKKLLLSDSGFYLCAWTQGADTQYFGPGTRLTVL.

This clonotype was seen only a few times. J is TRBJ2-5 and V is TRBV29-1, with D perhaps given as TRBD1 or TRBD2 (5 bases each). V shed 4 bases and J shed 5 bases, with 17 bases lying between them. The CDR3 is 14 amino acids. Germline V CDR1 and CDR2: SQVTM, ANQGSEA. The CDR3 DNA reads TGCAGCGTTGTTTCGGGATGGGGCTTGGAGACCCAGTACTTC. As protein: CSVVSGWGLETQYF.

This clonotype was observed a few times. CDR3 sequence reads: CASSLAASGETQYF. The CDR3 DNA reads TGTGCCAGCAGCTTAGCAGCGTCAGGGGAGACCCAGTACTTC. The rearrangement links TRBV7-7 to TRBJ2-5, with D possibly TRBD1 on 5 matching bases. Trimming took 0 bases from V and 5 from J, leaving 10 bases between them. This CDR3 is built from 14 residues. Germline loops: CDR1 SSHAT, CDR2 FNYEAQ (reference sequence).

This clonotype was recorded once. The chain joins TRBV29-1 to TRBJ2-1; the D is unclear. V lost 7 bases and J 4 bases, leaving 8 bases between the germline ends. In germline, CDR1 is SQVTM, CDR2 ANQGSEA. The CDR3 sequence is 11 residues long. CDR3 residues: CSERRYNEQFF. DNA of the CDR3: TGCAGCGAACGACGATACAATGAGCAGTTCTTC.

The V gene is TRBV7-9, the J gene TRBJ1-2; perhaps TRBD1 as D (5 bases). V lost 1 base and J 4 bases, leaving 13 bases between the germline ends. The CDR3 runs 15 residues. Germline V lookup: CDR1 SEHNR, CDR2 FQNEAQ (reference sequence). CDR3 nucleotides: TGTGCCAGCAGCTTAGAGCAGGGTTGGAGCTATGGCTACACCTTC. Residues: CASSLEQGWSYGYTF.

The gene calls are TRBV20-1 and TRBJ2-1; TRBD2 aligns across 13 bases. The germline gives CDR1 DFQATT, CDR2 SNEGSKA (reference sequence). The CDR3 spans 15 residues. Trimming took 5 bases from V and 9 from J; bases not matched to a gene: 10. DNA for the CDR3: TGCAGTGCTCCTAGGACTAGCGGGAGTTGGGGTGAGCAGTTCTTC. This sequence encodes CSAPRTSGSWGEQFF.

The rearrangement uses TRBV24-1 and TRBJ2-3; the D gene is possibly TRBD2 (5 bases). CDR3 size: 16 residues. The V end lost 5 bases, the J end lost 1 base, and 15 bases lay between the germline ends. Germline values: CDR1 KGHDR, CDR2 SFDVKD. The CDR3: CATSGGNLARTDTQYF. The CDR3 nucleotides are TGTGCCACCAGTGGTGGGAACTTAGCGCGCACAGATACGCAGTATTTT.

This clonotype has only a few counts. The J gene is TRBJ2-7, the V gene TRBV6-5; perhaps D is TRBD1 or TRBD2 (5 bases each). Trimming pared 0 bases from V and 3 bases from J, leaving 15 bases between. The germline gives CDR1 MNHEY, CDR2 SVGAGI. The CDR3 is 16 residues long. In nucleotides, the CDR3 is TGTGCCAGCAGTTACTCTGGGGCACTGGGAGTCTACGAGCAGTACTTC. This sequence encodes CASSYSGALGVYEQYF.

The chain joins TRBV5-6 to TRBJ1-1; D unresolved. Trimming removed 4 bases from V and 7 bases from J, with 20 bases in between. The germline V gene encodes CDR1 SGHDT and CDR2 YYEEEE. The CDR3 extends over 15 amino acids. The chain's CDR3 is CASSPMGSRTSEAFF. CDR3 sequence (DNA): TGTGCCAGCAGCCCTATGGGGAGTCGAACAAGTGAAGCTTTCTTT. The variable domain in full, with the rest retrieved from reference TRBV5-6 and TRBJ1-1, is DAGVTQSPTHLIKTRGQQVTLRCSPKSGHDTVSWYQQALGQGPQFIFQYYEEEERQRGNFPDRFSGHQFPNYSSELNVNALLLGDSALYLCASSPMGSRTSEAFFGQGTRLTVV.

The rearrangement uses TRBV18 and TRBJ2-7; 10 bases are shared with TRBD1. CDR3 length equals 15 residues. Losses at the gene ends were 3 bases for V and 7 bases for J; bases not matched to a gene: 9. CDR1 KGHSH and CDR2 LQKENI come from the germline V gene. Written as DNA, the CDR3 is TGTGCCAGCTCACCGGGACAGGGGCCGCTGGGTGAGCAGTACTTC. Amino acids: CASSPGQGPLGEQYF.

The genes are TRBV5-1 and TRBJ2-4, with 8 bases that match TRBD1. The J call is in doubt because the DNA end fits TRBJ2-7 better. This CDR3 spans 15 amino acids. CDR1 and CDR2 (germline): SGHRS, YFSETQ. The CDR3 nucleotides read TGCGCCAGCAGCTCGACCCAAACAGGGGGCTACGAGCAGTACTTC. Translating gives CASSSTQTGGYEQYF.

The chain couples TRBV11-2 to TRBJ2-4, with D possibly TRBD2 on 6 matching bases. V was pared by 4 bases and J by 8 bases, with 6 bases between. The CDR3 has 11 amino acids. CDR1 and CDR2 from the germline V gene are SGHAT and FQNNGV. This CDR3 reads CASSWGDIQYF. The CDR3 coding sequence is TGTGCCAGCAGCTGGGGGGACATTCAGTACTTC.

The chain recombines TRBV7-6 with TRBJ2-1, with D possibly TRBD2 on 6 matching bases. CDR1 and CDR2 (germline): SGHVS, FNYEAQ. The germline V and J ends were trimmed by 0 bases and 2 bases, with 20 bases remaining between them. The CDR3 covers 19 residues. CDR3 loop: CASSLAHGALAVAYNEQFF. Here the CDR3 DNA reads TGTGCCAGCAGCTTAGCCCATGGGGCATTAGCGGTGGCCTACAATGAGCAGTTCTTC.

The chain carries TRBV6-5 and TRBJ1-2, with 9 positions matching TRBD1. The CDR3 runs to 13 residues. V shed 7 bases and J 4 bases; nucleotides not matched to a gene: 4. The germline gives CDR1 MNHEY, CDR2 SVGAGI. The CDR3 DNA reads as TGTGCCAGCACTGTGACAGGGGGCTATGGCTACACCTTC. This sequence encodes CASTVTGGYGYTF.

The chain combines TRBV7-2 with TRBJ2-7; D may be TRBD1 (6 bases). The CDR3 is made up of 15 amino acids. Germline V lookup: CDR1 SGHTA, CDR2 FQGNSA. Trimming took 3 bases from V and 0 from J, leaving 12 bases between them. CDR3 residues: CASSFGQLSSYEQYF. For the CDR3, the DNA is TGTGCCAGCAGCTTCGGACAGCTGAGCTCCTACGAGCAGTACTTC.

About this clonotype: This may be a read error: a much more frequent sequence differs by one nucleotide. The J gene is TRBJ2-4, the V gene TRBV28, with 8 bases that match TRBD2. CDR3 length: 15 residues. V dropped 7 bases and J dropped 2; count of bases not matched to a gene: 7. Germline-derived CDR1 and CDR2 are MDHEN and SYDVKM. The CDR3 is CASKDPGGTKNIQYF. In DNA, the CDR3 is TGTGCCAGCAAAGATCCGGGAGGGACCAAAAACATTCAGTACTTC.

A note on this clonotype: Germline and junction disagree at one end, which may indicate a read error. The chain has TRBV12-3 or TRBV12-4 and TRBJ1-2; the match to TRBD1 covers 7 bases. The CDR3 has 16 amino acids. This CDR3 reads CASSLAPTGVNYGYTF. CDR3 coding DNA: TGTGCCAGCAGCTTAGCCCCAACAGGGGTGAACTATGGCTACACCTTC.

V usage is TRBV29-1 and J usage is TRBJ2-5, with 8 bases fitting TRBD1. V lost 5 bases and J lost 5; bases outside the gene matches: 10. This CDR3 spans 14 amino acids. Looked up from germline, CDR1 is SQVTM and CDR2 is ANQGSEA. CDR3 DNA sequence: TGCAGCGTTTCGGGACAGGCAGGAGGGGAGACCCAGTACTTC. Protein: CSVSGQAGGETQYF.

The chain has TRBV5-5 and TRBJ2-1; D not certain. The CDR3 contains 13 residues. The V end lost 5 bases, the J end lost 7 bases, and 13 bases lay between the germline ends. From germline, CDR1 is SGHKS and CDR2 YYEKEE (reference sequence). CDR3 in amino acids: CASSPSYRNEQFF. The CDR3 DNA reads TGTGCCAGCAGTCCCTCCTATAGGAATGAGCAGTTCTTC.

This clonotype was detected only once. The chain recombines TRBV3-1 with TRBJ2-7, with D possibly TRBD1 on 6 matching bases. The length of the CDR3 is 18 residues. V was clipped by 0 bases and J by 2 bases, with 20 bases between them. CDR1 is LGHDT and CDR2 is YNNKEL in the germline V gene (reference sequence). CDR3 sequence reads: CASSQDPTARQVAYEQYF. The DNA for the CDR3 is TGTGCCAGCAGCCAAGACCCTACTGCGAGACAGGTAGCCTACGAGCAGTACTTC.

A few counts support this clonotype. The rearrangement links TRBV4-2 to TRBJ2-7, with 8 bases that match TRBD1. The CDR3 loop spans 14 amino acids. Germline trimming cut 0 bases from V and 10 bases from J; bases unmatched to any gene: 8. Germline CDR1 is LGHNA and CDR2 is YNFKEQ. In DNA form, the CDR3 reads TGTGCCAGCAGCCAAGAAGGGGACAGGACCCATCAGTACTTC. Its protein is CASSQEGDRTHQYF.